This TCR beta chain was recorded in a study of blood T cell repertoires in COVID-19. Assay used: immunoSEQ multiplex PCR; TCRdb lists only in-frame clones, some missing. In the table there are 250,000 to 300,000 clones, approximately 85% of which are singletons. This sequence originates from a man between 45 and 60 years old with active or convalescent COVID-19. Sequences were obtained from peripheral blood.

The DNA for the CDR3 is TGTGCAAGTCGGCGGACAATTAAGTTTGGGAACACTGAAGCTTTCTTT. Its translation is CASRRTIKFGNTEAFF. The chain links TRBV12-2 to TRBJ1-1; the table calls TRBD1, which could not be checked here. TRBV12-2 is a known pseudogene. The CDR3 has 16 amino acids.